These T cell receptor beta chains were read from a single sample in a study of shared clonotypes between healthy human individuals. The repertoire was sequenced with immunoSEQ multiplex PCR; TCRdb's copy has only in-frame clones and lacks some. The sample carries around 2,100,000 clones, approximately 95% recorded once. Sequencing used naive CD8+ T cells sorted from blood. These receptors were taken from a young man in good health. Each CDR3 is given with its conserved first and last residue. D genes are given only for firm matches. Size is omitted from some rows. Given values are once, few, many or a class for expanded clones.

clone_size	v_call	d_call	j_call	cdr3_aa	cdr3_nt
NA	TRBV27	NA	TRBJ2-7	CASSLSKLYEQYF	TGTGCCAGCAGTTTATCGAAACTATACGAGCAGTACTTC
NA	TRBV5-6	NA	TRBJ1-3	CASSFLSGNTIYF	TGTGCCAGCAGCTTTCTCTCTGGAAACACCATATATTTT
NA	TRBV30	TRBD1	TRBJ2-7	CAWSTGGEQYF	TGTGCCTGGTCGACAGGGGGGGAGCAGTACTTC
NA	TRBV20-1	NA	TRBJ1-2	CSATGAGYTF	TGCAGTGCTACGGGGGCTGGCTACACCTTC
NA	TRBV14	NA	TRBJ2-2	CASSQLRTGELFF	TGTGCCAGCAGCCAACTCAGGACCGGGGAGCTGTTTTTT
NA	TRBV4-1	NA	TRBJ2-7	CASSQFAGLTRRYEQYF	TGCGCCAGCAGCCAATTCGCGGGGCTCACCCGACGTTACGAGCAGTACTTC
NA	TRBV6-6	NA	TRBJ1-4	CASKDGEKLFF	TGTGCCAGCAAGGACGGTGAAAAACTGTTTTTT
NA	TRBV2	TRBD1	TRBJ1-6	CASSFTRQGNSPLHF	TGTGCCAGCAGTTTTACGCGACAGGGTAATTCACCCCTCCACTTT
NA	TRBV29-1	NA	TRBJ2-2	CSVVTGNTGELFF	TGCAGCGTCGTGACAGGGAACACCGGGGAGCTGTTTTTT
once	TRBV7-9	NA	TRBJ1-2	CASSLEFGNGYTF	TGTGCCAGCAGCTTAGAGTTTGGGAACGGCTACACCTTC
NA	TRBV6-1	TRBD1	TRBJ2-7	CASGRQGTYEQYF	TGTGCCAGCGGGAGACAGGGAACCTACGAGCAGTACTTC
NA	TRBV29-1	NA	TRBJ2-3	CSAGTTDSTDTQYF	TGCAGCGCCGGGACAACGGATAGCACAGATACGCAGTATTTT
NA	TRBV6-1	NA	TRBJ2-5	CASSLTGGETQYF	TGTGCCAGCAGTCTGACTGGGGGAGAGACCCAGTACTTC
NA	TRBV29-1	TRBD1	TRBJ2-7	CSVEETGTGNYEQYF	TGCAGCGTTGAAGAGACCGGGACAGGGAACTACGAGCAGTACTTC
NA	TRBV13	NA	TRBJ1-6	CASSVGTITPLHF	TGTGCCAGCAGCGTCGGGACCATAACACCCCTCCACTTT
NA	TRBV4-3	NA	TRBJ1-1	CASSQIKGGNTEAFF	TGCGCCAGCAGCCAAATTAAGGGCGGGAACACTGAAGCTTTCTTT